This TCR beta chain originates from a study of control samples from healthy donors and cancer patients. Assay: immunoSEQ multiplex PCR; the TCRdb copy retains only in-frame clones and omits some. The sample yields approximately 120,000 clones, just over 90% seen once. Germline values: CDR1 SGHRS, CDR2 YFSETQ. With 1 base removed from V and 4 bases from J, the gap between germline ends came to 23 bases. There are 18 residues in the CDR3. The J gene is TRBJ1-1, the V gene TRBV5-1; D perhaps matches TRBD1 (6 bases). The source of this sequence is a human donor in good health. The donor label of this sample is uncertain. The specimen sequenced was blood. The CDR3 loop is CASSLYWGARRTSTEAFF. CDR3 DNA: TGCGCCAGCAGCTTGTATTGGGGGGCTCGACGAACGAGCACTGAAGCTTTCTTT.